This entry is about one T cell receptor beta chain. Antigen unknown. The method was immunoSEQ multiplex PCR; TCRdb's version includes in-frame clones alone and lacks a portion of them. The table lists 2 million to 2.5 million clones, roughly 90% of them singletons. Germline CDR1 is SGHAT and CDR2 is FQNNGV. Losses at the gene ends were 5 bases for V and 2 bases for J; bases not matched to a gene: 6. This CDR3 has 14 amino acids. This sample was included in a study of shared clonotypes between healthy human individuals. Background on the study: The cohort had a couple of women and three men, ages 18 to 49. Study results and limitations: Clonotypes that were shared across a few donors made up roughly 5% of naive CD4 clonotypes.

Sequenced material: naive CD4+ T cells from PBMCs. Subset noted: CD45RA+ positively selected. This TCR derives from a man in his late teens or twenties in good health. Some clones in this sample may be carry-over from other donors' samples. The chain is built from TRBV11-2 and TRBJ2-7; TRBD1 agrees at 7 bases. CDR3: CASSVRDRAYEQYF. CDR3 DNA sequence: TGTGCCAGCAGCGTCCGGGACAGAGCCTACGAGCAGTACTTC.